Following are 10 T cell receptor beta chains from one sample sequenced in a study of T cells in Graves' hyperthyroidism and ophthalmopathy. Amplified TCR beta CDR3 regions derived from RNA transcripts. Primed by the HTBI set, a first-round RT-PCR was run on the TCR CDR3. TCRdb analysed the multiplex PCR reads with MiXCR anew, one entry per CDR3 protein. Of hundreds of thousands of distinct CDR3 sequences in the sample, more than 14% were seen once. Sequenced: blood. The source of these receptors is a woman between 50 and 59 years old with Graves' ophthalmopathy.

This clonotype was seen at least ten times. In nucleotides, the CDR3 is TGCAGTGCTACGCGGGAAACGGAAAAACTGTTTTTT. It is translated as CSATRETEKLFF. The rearrangement joins TRBV20-1 to TRBJ1-4; D ambiguous. Germline V lookup: CDR1 DFQATT, CDR2 SNEGSKA (reference sequence). CDR3 length: 12 amino acids. Trimming removed 4 bases at V and 8 bases at J, with 11 bases between.

This chain joins TRBV5-4 and TRBJ2-7, with 13 bases fitting TRBD2. CDR3 length equals 14 residues. CDR1 is SGHNT and CDR2 is YYREEE in the germline V gene (reference sequence). V was pared by 5 bases and J by 7 bases, with 6 bases of the junction left unmatched. The CDR3 DNA reads as TGTGCCAGCAGACTAGCGGGAGGGCCTCGAGAGCAGTACTTC. As protein: CASRLAGGPREQYF.

This clonotype was counted many times. This likely comes from a read error, as the CDR3 has no conserved phenylalanine or tryptophan at its end. J is TRBJ1-1 and V is TRBV18; D gene uncertain. CDR3 size: 14 residues. Trimming took off 5 bases at V and 0 bases at J, with 10 bases between the two ends. Germline V gene lookup returns CDR1 KGHSH and CDR2 LQKENI. CDR3 residues: CASSGPKMNTEAFL. The CDR3 region has the DNA TGTGCCAGCTCAGGCCCTAAAATGAACACTGAAGCTTTCCTT.

This clonotype appeared many times. The chain couples TRBV3-1 to TRBJ1-5, with a weak D call TRBD1 (5 bases). From germline, CDR1 is LGHDT and CDR2 YNNKEL (reference sequence). Trimming removed 1 base at V and 6 bases at J, with 7 bases between. This CDR3 has 13 residues. DNA of the CDR3: TGTGCCAGCAGCCAAGGGGACGTTCAGCCCCAGCATTTT. Translated, it gives CASSQGDVQPQHF.

This clonotype has at least ten counts. The chain couples TRBV28 to TRBJ2-7, with D possibly matching TRBD1 (7 bases). The germline V gene has CDR1 MDHEN and CDR2 SYDVKM. Trimming stripped 2 bases from V and 5 bases from J, with 16 bases between. This CDR3 spans 15 amino acids. CDR3 region: CASSLIGRGENEQYF. Written as DNA, the CDR3 is TGTGCCAGCAGTTTAATTGGCAGGGGGGAGAACGAGCAGTACTTC.

This clonotype was observed a few times. This rearrangement joins TRBV6-5 to TRBJ1-2; D is undetermined. This CDR3 is built from 14 residues. Germline V lookup: CDR1 MNHEY, CDR2 SVGAGI. Trimming removed 0 bases at V and 5 bases at J, with 10 bases between. The CDR3: CASSYSTRRYGYTF. The CDR3 region has the DNA TGTGCCAGCAGTTACTCAACCAGGCGTTATGGCTACACCTTC.

A few counts support this clonotype. The chain uses TRBV5-4 and TRBJ1-6; 7 bases align to TRBD1. Germline-derived CDR1 and CDR2 are SGHNT and YYREEE (reference sequence). J gave up 2 bases and V 0 bases, and 5 bases lay outside the gene matches. The CDR3 contains 17 residues. The DNA for the CDR3 is TGTGCCAGCAGCTTGGGACAGGGAGGGACCTATAATTCACCCCTCCACTTT. This codes for CASSLGQGGTYNSPLHF. Filled out from reference TRBV5-4 and TRBJ1-6, the complete variable domain reads ETGVTQSPTHLIKTRGQQVTLRCSSQSGHNTVSWYQQALGQGPQFIFQYYREEENGRGNFPPRFSGLQFPNYSSELNVNALELDDSALYLCASSLGQGGTYNSPLHFGNGTRLTVT.

This clonotype has just a few counts. The chain joins TRBV9 to TRBJ2-1; 7 nucleotides agree with TRBD2. Losses at the gene ends were 0 bases for V and 8 bases for J; bases not matched to a gene: 5. Germline V gene lookup returns CDR1 SGDLS and CDR2 YYNGEE. The CDR3 length is 14 residues. CDR3 in amino acids: CASSVGTGGYEQFF. CDR3 nucleotide sequence: TGTGCCAGCAGCGTAGGTACGGGGGGATATGAGCAGTTCTTC.

This clonotype has a count of ten or more. This rearrangement joins TRBV15 to TRBJ2-7; no clear D gene. The germline V gene encodes CDR1 LNHNV and CDR2 YYDKDF (reference sequence). The CDR3 has 14 residues. V was shortened by 0 bases and J by 0 bases, with 6 bases between the two germline ends. The CDR3 loop reads CATSRDKHSYEQYF. CDR3 nucleotide sequence: TGTGCCACCAGCAGAGACAAACACTCCTACGAGCAGTACTTC.

There are a few counts of this clonotype. This chain links TRBV19 with TRBJ2-2; D is unclear. V lost 3 bases, J lost 2 bases, and 10 bases lay in between. Germline CDR1 LNHDA, CDR2 SQIVND (reference sequence). This CDR3 has 15 amino acids. The CDR3 spells CASSIGARNTGELFF. Here the CDR3 DNA reads TGTGCCAGTAGTATCGGTGCCCGAAACACCGGGGAGCTGTTTTTT.